One and the same sample provided the 14 T cell receptor beta chains below, sequenced in a study of cytomegalovirus exposure and HLA in healthy donors. With 60 Vbeta and 13 Jbeta primers, the PCR was carried out. Method: immunoSEQ multiplex PCR; TCRdb's copy keeps in-frame clones and lacks some. The sample records tens of thousands of clones, around 78% being singletons. Material for sequencing was PBMCs. The receptor set was obtained from a man in his forties or fifties in good health and CMV-seronegative.

This clone was counted a single time. The chain recombines TRBV5-4 with TRBJ1-3; maybe TRBD1 (5 bases). Germline loops: CDR1 SGHNT, CDR2 YYREEE (reference sequence). There are 16 residues in the CDR3. The V end was cut by 0 bases, the J end by 2 bases, with 12 bases between. CDR3 sequence: CASSLAGGTAGNTIYF. CDR3 nucleotide sequence: TGTGCCAGCAGCTTGGCCGGCGGGACCGCTGGAAACACCATATATTTT.

A single count supports this clone. The CDR3 coding sequence is TGTGCCACCAGCAGAGATCTCTCGGCGGGACTCGAGCAGTACTTC. It is translated as CATSRDLSAGLEQYF. J is TRBJ2-7 and V is TRBV15, with D possibly TRBD2 on 6 matching bases. CDR1 and CDR2 from the germline V gene are LNHNV and YYDKDF (reference sequence). This CDR3 region has 15 residues. The germline V and J ends were trimmed by 0 bases and 6 bases, with 15 bases remaining between them.

The genes are TRBV27 and TRBJ1-2; D is possibly TRBD1 (6 bases). The CDR3 is made up of 13 amino acids. Germline V CDR1 and CDR2: MNHEY, SMNVEV (reference sequence). V lost 6 bases and J 2 bases, leaving 10 bases between the germline ends. The CDR3 spells CASRRTVNYGYTF. The CDR3 bases are TGTGCCAGCAGGCGGACAGTAAACTATGGCTACACCTTC.

V usage is TRBV7-9 and J usage is TRBJ1-3, with D unclear. There are 16 residues in the CDR3. Germline CDR1 is SEHNR and CDR2 is FQNEAQ (reference sequence). Trimming took 5 bases from V and 3 from J, leaving 17 bases between them. As DNA, the CDR3 is TGTGCCAGCAGCGGAAAGTACAGATTAAGTGGAAACACCATATATTTT. This translates into CASSGKYRLSGNTIYF.

The chain joins TRBV5-1 to TRBJ2-5; TRBD2 agrees at 8 bases. Germline V gene data show CDR1 as SGHRS and CDR2 as YFSETQ. The CDR3 has 14 residues. Trimming at V came to 2 bases and at J to 1 base, leaving 1 base not matched to a gene. CDR3 protein: CASSLTSGQETQYF. In DNA, the CDR3 is TGCGCCAGCAGCTTAACTAGCGGCCAAGAGACCCAGTACTTC.

This rearrangement joins TRBV4-2 to TRBJ1-5; 7 bases agree with TRBD1. Losses at the gene ends were 4 bases for V and 2 bases for J; bases not matched to a gene: 2. Germline V gene data show CDR1 as LGHNA and CDR2 as YNFKEQ. The CDR3 loop spans 14 amino acids. This chain's CDR3 is CASSLTGGNQPQHF. DNA of the CDR3: TGTGCCAGCAGCCTTACAGGGGGCAATCAGCCCCAGCATTTT.

The rearrangement links TRBV28 to TRBJ2-5; 9 nucleotides align to TRBD2. The J call is doubtful: the DNA matches TRBJ2-7 better. Looked up from germline, CDR1 is MDHEN and CDR2 is SYDVKM. CDR3 length: 17 amino acids. The CDR3 reads CASMLAPHLAGTYEQYF. The CDR3 nucleotides read TGTGCCAGCATGTTAGCCCCACATCTAGCGGGGACCTACGAGCAGTACTTC.

The chain joins TRBV7-2 to TRBJ2-7; the match to TRBD1 covers 8 bases. This CDR3 comprises 15 residues. Unmatched junction bases numbered 10, after V lost 5 bases and J lost 4 bases. Looked up from germline, CDR1 is SGHTA and CDR2 is FQGNSA. The CDR3: CASSLGQGRGYEQYF. The CDR3 DNA reads as TGTGCCAGCAGCCTCGGACAGGGAAGGGGATACGAGCAGTACTTC.

The chain joins TRBV9 to TRBJ2-5, with D tentatively TRBD2 (6 bases). This CDR3 spans 15 amino acids. The V gene's germline CDR1 is SGDLS and CDR2 YYNGEE. The germline V and J ends were trimmed by 4 bases and 3 bases, with 16 bases remaining between them. CDR3 sequence (DNA): TGTGCCAGCAGCCCAACTCCCCGACTAGAAGAGACCCAGTACTTC. Translating gives CASSPTPRLEETQYF.

In regard to this clone: The sample carries other DNA sequences with the same CDR3. This chain's CDR3 is CASSRDRDQETQYF. For the CDR3, the DNA is TGCGCCAGCAGTCGTGACAGGGACCAAGAGACCCAGTACTTC. The V gene is TRBV5-1, the J gene TRBJ2-5; the match to TRBD1 covers 7 bases. The V gene end was trimmed by 5 bases and the J gene end by 0 bases; junction bases not matched to a gene: 4. CDR3 size: 14 residues. Per germline, CDR1 SGHRS and CDR2 YFSETQ.

This clone was counted a single time. The V gene is TRBV6-1, the J gene TRBJ1-5, with D possibly TRBD1 on 6 matching bases. This CDR3 has 15 amino acids. Trimming cost V 6 bases and J 2 bases, with 14 bases left between them. Germline V gene sequence: CDR1 MNHNS, CDR2 SASEGT. In nucleotides, the CDR3 is TGTGCCAGCAGCCTCCAGGGGATCGGCAATCAGCCCCAGCATTTT. Protein: CASSLQGIGNQPQHF.

V and J are TRBV19 and TRBJ1-5; TRBD1 aligns across 10 bases. The CDR3 length is 15 residues. Per the germline V gene, CDR1 is LNHDA and CDR2 is SQIVND (reference sequence). The J segment lost 4 bases and the V segment lost 6 bases, leaving 6 bases of the junction unmatched. The CDR3 region is CASSFRDRGNQPQHF. The CDR3 DNA follows: TGTGCCAGTAGCTTCCGGGACAGGGGAAATCAGCCCCAGCATTTT.

The chain combines TRBV2 with TRBJ1-5, with 10 nucleotides matching TRBD1. V shed 4 bases and J 7 bases; nucleotides not matched to a gene: 4. There are 14 residues in the CDR3. Germline values: CDR1 SNHLY, CDR2 FYNNEI. The CDR3 sequence: CASSGGTGVQPQHF. The CDR3 nucleotides read TGTGCCAGCAGTGGGGGGACAGGGGTGCAGCCCCAGCATTTT.

The rearrangement uses TRBV27 and TRBJ1-1; maybe TRBD1 (5 bases). The CDR3 is made up of 15 amino acids. V was trimmed by 5 bases and J by 6 bases, leaving 19 bases between them. Germline V gives CDR1 MNHEY, CDR2 SMNVEV (reference sequence). The CDR3 DNA is TGTGCCAGCAGTCGACAACCCGACAGTTCATCTGAAGCTTTCTTT. Its protein is CASSRQPDSSSEAFF.